This T cell receptor beta chain was sequenced during a study of PD-L1 blockade in urothelial cancer. Whole-study results and caveats: Tumor-linked clones in blood grew more by 3 weeks in durable-benefit patients.

This clone is a singleton in its sample. The antigen is undetermined. Data came from immunoSEQ multiplex PCR; TCRdb stores just in-frame clones and leaves some out. Of about 51,000 clones listed, about 90% are singletons. The ends were cut back, 1 base at V and 3 bases at J, with 18 bases in the middle. Germline V CDR1 and CDR2: MDHEN, SYDVKM. The CDR3 spans 17 residues. The chain has TRBV28 and TRBJ1-2; weak D call: TRBD1 (5 bases). This TCR was sampled from a man in his 60s with urothelial cancer. Sequencing was performed on PBMCs, taken around atezolizumab (anti-PD-L1) treatment. The CDR3 region is CASSLSRGIWRDYGYTF. The CDR3 DNA is TGTGCCAGCAGTTTATCAAGGGGCATCTGGAGGGACTATGGCTACACCTTC.